This T cell receptor beta chain is drawn from a study of blood T cell repertoires in COVID-19. Study as a whole: Sources were T cells, B-cell-depleted T cells, or PBMCs; the material itself was cDNA or gDNA.

Sequencing used immunoSEQ multiplex PCR; TCRdb keeps in-frame clones, though not all of them. This repertoire shows about 48,000 clones, roughly 77% found once; its top ten account for roughly 21%. In its sample, this clone was seen a few times. The CDR3 sequence is 17 residues long. Germline V CDR1 and CDR2: SGHAT, FQNNGV. Trimming stripped 0 bases from V and 5 bases from J, with 19 bases between. This clonotype was obtained from a human donor with active or convalescent COVID-19. The donor label of this sample is uncertain. V usage is TRBV11-2 and J usage is TRBJ2-5; D is ambiguous. Input material: peripheral blood. DNA of the CDR3: TGTGCCAGCAGCTTAGATTCCCCTATAACCGGTAGTGAGACCCAGTACTTC. Translation: CASSLDSPITGSETQYF.